One sample yielded the 24 T cell receptor beta chains listed below, sequenced in a study of T cell responses to AZD1222 COVID-19 vaccine. Only in-frame clones appear in the TCRdb table, and some are missing; sequencing was by immunoSEQ multiplex PCR. The sample records some 98,000 clones, roughly 90% being singletons. Specimen: peripheral blood, collected 28 days after the second AZD1222 dose. The receptors originated from an adult who received the AZD1222 COVID-19 vaccine.

The V and J genes are TRBV6-5 and TRBJ1-2; TRBD1 agrees at 10 bases. The length of the CDR3 is 16 residues. Germline lookup yields CDR1 MNHEY and CDR2 SVGAGI. V shed 0 bases and J 1 base; nucleotides not matched to a gene: 2. The CDR3 bases are TGTGCCAGCAGTTACTCGAGGACAGGGGGTAACTATGGCTACACCTTC. Protein sequence: CASSYSRTGGNYGYTF.

J is TRBJ2-1 and V is TRBV24-1, with 9 bases matching TRBD1. Germline V gene lookup returns CDR1 KGHDR and CDR2 SFDVKD. V trimming: 3 bases; J trimming: 6 bases; junction bases outside the gene matches: 8. The CDR3 has 16 amino acids. DNA for the CDR3: TGTGCCACCAGTGATGTGGACAGGGGCCTTTCCAATGAGCAGTTCTTC. Protein: CATSDVDRGLSNEQFF.

In this sample, this clone turned up a few times. The chain links TRBV2 to TRBJ1-6; tentative D call: TRBD1 (5 bases). The germline V gene encodes CDR1 SNHLY and CDR2 FYNNEI. V lost 5 bases and J 6 bases, leaving 14 bases between the germline ends. The CDR3 is made up of 15 amino acids. The CDR3 DNA reads TGTGCCAGCAGTAGTACCGACAGTGTTAATTCACCCCTCCACTTT. This gives the protein CASSSTDSVNSPLHF.

The rearrangement uses TRBV7-9 and TRBJ1-2; D is uncertain. The V gene lost 3 bases and the J gene lost 1 base, with 6 bases spanning the gap. Germline CDR1 is SEHNR and CDR2 is FQNEAQ (reference sequence). The CDR3 totals 13 residues. For the CDR3, the DNA is TGTGCCAGCAGCTTTAGGGATAACTATGGCTACACCTTC. Encoded protein: CASSFRDNYGYTF.

This clone appeared a few times. The chain links TRBV27 to TRBJ2-7; 9 positions agree with TRBD1. Per germline, CDR1 MNHEY and CDR2 SMNVEV (reference sequence). This CDR3 is 13 amino acids long. V lost 5 bases, J lost 4 bases, and 3 bases stayed unmatched. Here the CDR3 reads CASSPGTGYEQYF. As DNA, the CDR3 is TGTGCCAGCAGTCCCGGGACAGGGTACGAGCAGTACTTC.

The CDR3 is CAWGGPSGVNAGANVLTF. The CDR3 region has the DNA TGTGCCTGGGGGGGGCCTAGCGGCGTCAATGCCGGGGCCAACGTCCTGACTTTC. This rearrangement joins TRBV30 to TRBJ2-6; D perhaps matches TRBD2 (7 bases). Germline CDR1 GTSNPN, CDR2 SVGIG (reference sequence). Trimming cost V 5 bases and J 4 bases, with 24 bases left between them. CDR3 size: 18 residues.

The chain uses TRBV7-8 and TRBJ2-2, with D perhaps matching TRBD2 (6 bases). The CDR3 length is 16 residues. V was cut by 5 bases and J by 3 bases, with 16 bases left in between. The germline V gene has CDR1 SGHVS and CDR2 FQNEAQ. The CDR3 nucleotides read TGTGCCAGCAGCCCCAGAGGAGGGGAACACACCGGGGAGCTGTTTTTT. Protein: CASSPRGGEHTGELFF.

This chain connects TRBV24-1 to TRBJ1-4; D is unclear. V was cut by 2 bases and J by 8 bases, with 14 bases left in between. The germline V gene has CDR1 KGHDR and CDR2 SFDVKD. This CDR3 contains 15 residues. CDR3 loop: CATSDSRIQFEKLFF. In nucleotides, the CDR3 is TGTGCCACCAGTGATTCAAGGATCCAATTCGAAAAACTGTTTTTT.

The chain carries TRBV3-1 (or the pseudogene TRBV3-2) and TRBJ1-2; TRBD1 aligns across 9 bases. In germline, CDR1 is LGHDT, CDR2 YNNKEL (reference sequence). Germline trimming cut 1 base from V and 8 bases from J; bases unmatched to any gene: 8. The CDR3 runs 15 residues. The CDR3 sequence: CASSQAGGQGYGYTF. As DNA, the CDR3 is TGTGCCAGCAGCCAAGCCGGGGGACAGGGTTACGGCTACACCTTC.

This chain joins TRBV29-1 and TRBJ1-4; 7 bases are a match to TRBD1. Germline CDR1 SQVTM, CDR2 ANQGSEA. The J segment lost 5 bases and the V segment lost 5 bases, leaving 5 bases of the junction unmatched. The CDR3 is made up of 13 amino acids. The CDR3 loop is CSVKGQSNEKLFF. CDR3 bases: TGCAGCGTTAAGGGACAGTCGAATGAAAAACTGTTTTTT.

This sequence joins TRBV2 and TRBJ1-1; D gene ambiguous. Per germline, CDR1 SNHLY and CDR2 FYNNEI. V gave up 10 bases and J gave up 1 base, with 10 bases separating them. The CDR3 loop spans 12 amino acids. CDR3 sequence (DNA): TGTGCCACCCAAGGGAGGAACACTGAAGCTTTCTTT. As protein: CATQGRNTEAFF.

The V call is TRBV7-9, the J call TRBJ2-1, with D unresolved. V lost 5 bases and J lost 10, with 18 bases in between. Germline V gives CDR1 SEHNR, CDR2 FQNEAQ (reference sequence). The CDR3 contains 14 residues. In DNA form, the CDR3 reads TGTGCCAGCAGCCCCTCAGGTCTTTTGCGCGAGCAGTTCTTC. Protein product: CASSPSGLLREQFF.

The CDR3 sequence is CASSLYLRGGYNEQFF. The CDR3 region has the DNA TGTGCCAGCAGTTTATATCTCCGGGGGGGGTACAATGAGCAGTTCTTC. The V call is TRBV28, the J call TRBJ2-1, with 8 positions matching TRBD2. V lost 1 base to trimming and J lost 4 bases; unmatched junction nucleotides: 6. This CDR3 is built from 16 residues. Germline assignment: CDR1 MDHEN and CDR2 SYDVKM.

The chain links TRBV28 to TRBJ1-5; 10 bases agree with TRBD1. Trimming cost V 11 bases and J 0 bases; bases outside gene matches: 19. CDR1 is MDHEN, CDR2 SYDVKM, per germline. CDR3 size: 19 residues. As DNA, the CDR3 is TGTGCCCCCGGGACAGGGGATAATTGGGAACTTCATAGCAATCAGCCCCAGCATTTT. Its translation: CAPGTGDNWELHSNQPQHF.

In this sample, this clone turned up once. The chain has TRBV27 and TRBJ2-7; D perhaps matches TRBD1 (6 bases). CDR3 length: 13 amino acids. Germline V gene data show CDR1 as MNHEY and CDR2 as SMNVEV (reference sequence). The V and J ends lost 7 bases and 4 bases respectively, with 14 bases between them. The CDR3, as DNA: TGTGCCAGCATCTCCGGTCAGGGGTACGAGCAGTACTTC. Protein sequence: CASISGQGYEQYF.

This chain links TRBV6-5 with TRBJ2-7; 13 bases map to TRBD2. The germline CDR1 and CDR2 sequences are MNHEY and SVGAGI. CDR3 length equals 15 residues. With V trimmed by 7 bases and J by 3 bases, 6 bases remained unmatched. CDR3 sequence reads: CASIQRTSGSYEQYF. The CDR3 DNA reads TGTGCCAGCATCCAAAGGACTAGCGGGAGCTACGAGCAGTACTTC.

In this sample, this clone turned up once. The chain couples TRBV2 to TRBJ1-2, with 8 bases fitting TRBD1. The trim removed 5 bases at V and 8 bases at J, leaving 10 bases unmatched. The CDR3 runs to 14 residues. Looked up from germline, CDR1 is SNHLY and CDR2 is FYNNEI. The CDR3 sequence: CASSFGQGLGGYTF. As DNA, the CDR3 is TGTGCCAGCAGTTTTGGACAGGGACTGGGCGGCTACACCTTC.

The chain has TRBV15 and TRBJ2-7; D is possibly TRBD1 or TRBD2 (5 bases each). The V gene's germline CDR1 is LNHNV and CDR2 YYDKDF (reference sequence). The CDR3 contains 14 residues. Trimming shortened V by 0 bases and J by 4 bases, and 10 bases separated the two germline ends. The CDR3 loop is CATSRDRGGYEQYF. Here the CDR3 DNA reads TGTGCCACCAGCAGAGATCGGGGCGGATACGAGCAGTACTTC.

The genes are TRBV19 and TRBJ2-7, with 10 bases lining up with TRBD2. With V trimmed by 3 bases and J by 2 bases, 4 bases remained unmatched. The CDR3 has 15 amino acids. Germline values: CDR1 LNHDA, CDR2 SQIVND (reference sequence). CDR3 nucleotides: TGTGCCAGTAGTATTGGTCTAGCGGGAGCCTACGAGCAGTACTTC. This gives the protein CASSIGLAGAYEQYF.

The chain is built from TRBV5-1 and TRBJ2-6; D unclear. V lost 0 bases, J lost 5 bases, and 6 bases lay in between. Germline CDR1 and CDR2: SGHRS and YFSETQ. This CDR3 is 14 amino acids long. CDR3 region: CASSLGVWANVLTF. CDR3 nucleotides: TGCGCCAGCAGCTTGGGGGTCTGGGCCAACGTCCTGACTTTC.

This chain links TRBV27 with TRBJ2-1; 10 positions match TRBD1. Germline values: CDR1 MNHEY, CDR2 SMNVEV (reference sequence). This CDR3 is built from 14 residues. J lost 7 bases, V lost 7 bases, and 7 bases had no gene match. The CDR3 DNA sequence: TGTGCCAGCATGGGGACAGGGGTATCAAATGAGCAGTTCTTC. Protein: CASMGTGVSNEQFF.

The chain uses TRBV5-1 and TRBJ1-4, with 8 bases that match TRBD1. The germline CDR1 and CDR2 sequences are SGHRS and YFSETQ. The V and J ends lost 4 bases and 10 bases, in that order; junction bases with no gene match: 15. There are 16 residues in the CDR3. The CDR3 nucleotides are TGCGCCAGCAGCCAGGTTGGCGTGGACAGGGAGGGAAAACTGTTTTTT. Encoded protein: CASSQVGVDREGKLFF.

The sample holds a few counts of this clone. The CDR3 DNA reads as TGTGCCATCTCTAGACTACCGAGCACAGATACGCAGTATTTT. Translated, it gives CAISRLPSTDTQYF. The chain carries TRBV10-3 and TRBJ2-3, with D perhaps TRBD2 (5 bases). Trimming stripped 8 bases from V and 0 bases from J, with 12 bases between. The CDR3 runs 14 residues. Germline V gives CDR1 ENHRY, CDR2 SYGVKD.

The V call is TRBV19, the J call TRBJ1-1; D perhaps matches TRBD1 (6 bases). Germline CDR1 and CDR2: LNHDA and SQIVND (reference sequence). The V gene lost 3 bases and the J gene lost 3 bases, with 8 bases spanning the gap. The CDR3 extends over 13 amino acids. This CDR3 is CASSMGTHTEAFF. CDR3 in DNA: TGTGCCAGTAGTATGGGGACACACACTGAAGCTTTCTTT.